What follows describes a single TCR beta chain. The data originate from a study of T cell changes during pregnancy in multiple sclerosis. CDR3 length: 13 residues. V lost 2 bases and J lost 6; bases outside the gene matches: 2. Germline CDR1 is SGHNT and CDR2 is YYREEE (reference sequence). The assay was immunoSEQ multiplex PCR, and TCRdb's table has in-frame clones only and misses some. Of around 92,000 clones listed, about 93% were seen once; the top ten hold around 4.1%. The clonotype comes from a female donor with multiple sclerosis, enrolled in a pregnancy study. Specimen: peripheral blood, collected in the first trimester of pregnancy. V and J are TRBV5-4 and TRBJ2-7, with 10 bases that match TRBD1. The CDR3 bases are TGTGCCAGCAGCTTCCGGGACAGGGGCGAGCAGTACTTC. Residues: CASSFRDRGEQYF.